The 6 T cell receptor beta chains in this list originate from one sample, sequenced in a study of cytomegalovirus exposure and HLA in healthy donors. Repertoires were generated with immunoSEQ multiplex PCR, while TCRdb's copy carries only in-frame clones and drops some. The table records over 150,000 clones, 86% of them present only once. The sample comprised PBMCs. The receptors derive from a human donor in good health.

V usage is TRBV28 and J usage is TRBJ1-2, with D possibly matching TRBD1 (6 bases). Between the trimmed V and J ends, which lost 5 bases and 4 bases, there was a span of 11 bases. The CDR3 has 13 amino acids. Germline-derived CDR1 and CDR2 are MDHEN and SYDVKM. DNA of the CDR3: TGTGCCAGCAGTAGACAGGCGTCCTATGGCTACACCTTC. Protein sequence: CASSRQASYGYTF.

The chain employs TRBV5-1 and TRBJ2-7; tentative D call: TRBD1 (6 bases). Germline-derived CDR1 and CDR2 are SGHRS and YFSETQ. The V end lost 0 bases, the J end lost 4 bases, and 11 bases lay between the germline ends. The CDR3 contains 14 residues. The CDR3 region has the DNA TGCGCCAGCAGCTTGGGGGGGCAAATGTACGAGCAGTACTTC. Encoded protein: CASSLGGQMYEQYF.

This clone was seen only once. V usage is TRBV5-1 and J usage is TRBJ1-1, with 10 bases aligning to TRBD1. The V gene's germline CDR1 is SGHRS and CDR2 YFSETQ. The CDR3 is made up of 16 amino acids. V lost 0 bases to trimming and J lost 3 bases; unmatched junction nucleotides: 5. CDR3 in DNA: TGCGCCAGCAGCTTGGCGCCCGGGACAGGGGACACTGAAGCTTTCTTT. Encoded protein: CASSLAPGTGDTEAFF.

The rearrangement uses TRBV29-1 and TRBJ2-1; 7 bases align to TRBD1. CDR3 length equals 13 residues. V lost 5 bases to trimming and J lost 7 bases; unmatched junction nucleotides: 8. Germline V CDR1 and CDR2: SQVTM, ANQGSEA. CDR3 amino acids: CSVKGAQVNEQFF. The CDR3 bases are TGCAGCGTTAAGGGGGCGCAGGTTAATGAGCAGTTCTTC.

The chain couples TRBV5-4 to TRBJ2-5, with 9 bases that match TRBD1. The V and J ends lost 1 base and 5 bases, in that order; junction bases with no gene match: 15. The CDR3 consists of 18 residues. Germline V gives CDR1 SGHNT, CDR2 YYREEE (reference sequence). CDR3 sequence reads: CASSLFPAWDRARETQYF. DNA for the CDR3: TGTGCCAGCAGCTTGTTCCCGGCCTGGGACAGGGCACGGGAGACCCAGTACTTC.

Turning to this clone: A junction boundary mismatches the germline segment, possibly from a read error. The rearrangement joins TRBV7-7 to TRBJ2-1; 7 bases align to TRBD1. The CDR3 spans 13 residues. Germline V gene lookup returns CDR1 SSHAT and CDR2 FNYEAQ (reference sequence). The CDR3 spells CASSLGQLNEQFF. The CDR3 DNA is TGTGCTAGCAGCCTGGGACAGCTTAATGAGCAGTTCTTC. The full variable domain, completed using reference TRBV7-7 and TRBJ2-1, is GAGVSQSPRYKVTKRGQDVTLRCDPISSHATLYWYQQALGQGPEFLTYFNYEAQPDKSGLPSDRFSAERPEGSISTLTIQRTEQRDSAMYRCASSLGQLNEQFFGPGTRLTVL.